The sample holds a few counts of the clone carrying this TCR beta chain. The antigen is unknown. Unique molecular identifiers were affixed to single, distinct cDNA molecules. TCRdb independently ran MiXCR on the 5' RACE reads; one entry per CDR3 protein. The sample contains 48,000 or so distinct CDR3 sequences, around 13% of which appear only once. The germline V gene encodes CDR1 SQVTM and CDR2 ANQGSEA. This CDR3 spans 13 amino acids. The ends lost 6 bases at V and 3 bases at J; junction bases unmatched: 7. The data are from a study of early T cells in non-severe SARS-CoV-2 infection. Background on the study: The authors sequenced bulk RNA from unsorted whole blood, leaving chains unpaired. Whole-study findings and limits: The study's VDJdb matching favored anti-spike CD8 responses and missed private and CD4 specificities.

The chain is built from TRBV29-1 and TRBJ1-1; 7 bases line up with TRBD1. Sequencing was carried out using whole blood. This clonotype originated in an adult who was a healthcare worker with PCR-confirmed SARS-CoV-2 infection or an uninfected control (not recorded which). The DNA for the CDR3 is TGCAGCGTGATCGACAGGGATTACACTGAAGCTTTCTTT. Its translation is CSVIDRDYTEAFF.